These 5 T cell receptor beta chains came from one sample sequenced in a study of blood T cell repertoires in COVID-19. The table came from immunoSEQ multiplex PCR; TCRdb's copy has only in-frame clones and leaves some out. The top ten clones hold around 25% of a sample with 95,000 to 150,000 clones, around four fifths of them seen once. Sequenced sample: peripheral blood. The source is a human donor in a cohort sampled during active COVID-19.

This clone was seen only once. J is TRBJ1-1 and V is TRBV7-8; 7 nucleotides line up with TRBD1. Germline V gene lookup returns CDR1 SGHVS and CDR2 FQNEAQ. V lost 2 bases, J lost 5 bases, and 5 bases stayed unmatched. This CDR3 region has 14 residues. The chain's CDR3 is CASSLRTGNTEAFF. The CDR3 DNA reads TGTGCCAGCAGCTTAAGGACAGGAAATACTGAAGCTTTCTTT. The full variable domain, completed using reference TRBV7-8 and TRBJ1-1, is GAGVSQSPRYKVAKRGQDVALRCDPISGHVSLFWYQQALGQGPEFLTYFQNEAQLDKSGLPSDRFFAERPEGSVSTLKIQRTQQEDSAVYLCASSLRTGNTEAFFGQGTRLTVV.

V is TRBV2 and J is TRBJ1-1; maybe TRBD1 (5 bases). Trimming took 4 bases from V and 5 from J, leaving 17 bases between them. The CDR3 is 15 residues long. CDR1 and CDR2 from the germline V gene are SNHLY and FYNNEI. The CDR3 loop reads CASSVMGRATTEAFF. CDR3 nucleotide sequence: TGTGCCAGCAGTGTGATGGGCAGGGCAACAACTGAAGCTTTCTTT.

J is TRBJ1-1 and V is TRBV3-1 (or the pseudogene TRBV3-2); no clear D. Germline CDR1 LGHDT, CDR2 YNNKEL (reference sequence). This CDR3 region has 15 residues. The ends were cut back, 2 bases at V and 1 base at J, with 11 bases in the middle. The CDR3 bases are TGTGCCAGCAGCCAAAATAACGCGGGGAACACTGAAGCTTTCTTT. This codes for CASSQNNAGNTEAFF.

The rearrangement joins TRBV28 to TRBJ1-5; D is undetermined. Germline V gene lookup returns CDR1 MDHEN and CDR2 SYDVKM. Trimming stripped 8 bases from V and 0 bases from J, with 11 bases between. The CDR3 is 14 amino acids. The CDR3 nucleotides are TGTGCCAGCGGAGGAGGTTATAGCAATCAGCCCCAGCATTTT. It specifies CASGGGYSNQPQHF.

The V and J genes are TRBV4-2 and TRBJ1-3, with 7 bases fitting TRBD1. The CDR3 is made up of 18 amino acids. In germline, CDR1 is LGHNA, CDR2 YNFKEQ. V was clipped by 0 bases and J by 1 base; unmatched bases: 9. The CDR3 DNA is TGTGCCAGCAGCCAAGATCCCATGGCAGGGGGGTCTGGAAACACCATATATTTT. It specifies CASSQDPMAGGSGNTIYF.